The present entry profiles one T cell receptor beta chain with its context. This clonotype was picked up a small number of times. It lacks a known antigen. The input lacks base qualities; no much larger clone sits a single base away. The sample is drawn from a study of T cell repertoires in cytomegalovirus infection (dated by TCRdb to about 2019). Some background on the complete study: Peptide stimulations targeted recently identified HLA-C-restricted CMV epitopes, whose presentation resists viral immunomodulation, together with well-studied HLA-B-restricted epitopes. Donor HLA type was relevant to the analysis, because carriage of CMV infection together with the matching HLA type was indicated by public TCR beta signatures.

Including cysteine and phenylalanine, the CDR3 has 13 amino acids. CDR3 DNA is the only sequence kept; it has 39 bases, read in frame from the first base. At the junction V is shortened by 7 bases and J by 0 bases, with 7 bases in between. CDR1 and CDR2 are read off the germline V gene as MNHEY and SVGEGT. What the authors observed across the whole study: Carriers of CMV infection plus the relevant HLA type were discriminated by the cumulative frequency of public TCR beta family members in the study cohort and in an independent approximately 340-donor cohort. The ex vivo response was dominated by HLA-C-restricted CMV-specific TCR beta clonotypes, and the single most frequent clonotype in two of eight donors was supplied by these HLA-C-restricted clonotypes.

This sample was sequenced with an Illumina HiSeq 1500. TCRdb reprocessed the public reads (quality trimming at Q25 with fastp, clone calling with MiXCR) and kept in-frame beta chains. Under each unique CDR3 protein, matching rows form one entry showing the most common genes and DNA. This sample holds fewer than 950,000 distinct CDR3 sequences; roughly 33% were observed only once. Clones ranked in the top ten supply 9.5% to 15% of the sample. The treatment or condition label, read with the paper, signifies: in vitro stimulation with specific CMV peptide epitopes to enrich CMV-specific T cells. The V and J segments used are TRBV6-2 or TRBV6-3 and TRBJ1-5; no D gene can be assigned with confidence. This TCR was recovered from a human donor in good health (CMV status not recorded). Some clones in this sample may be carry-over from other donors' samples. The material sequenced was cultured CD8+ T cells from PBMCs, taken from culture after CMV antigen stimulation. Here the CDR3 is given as CASTLLSNQPQHF. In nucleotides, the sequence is TGTGCCAGCACGCTGCTTAGCAATCAGCCCCAGCATTTT.